This T cell receptor beta chain was sequenced during a study of blood T cell repertoires in COVID-19. Whole-study context: Some COVID-19 samples were acute and others convalescent; all came from the United States, Italy and Spain. T cells, B-cell-depleted T cells, or PBMCs provided the cDNA or gDNA that served as material.

Per the study methods: It was from reference gene primer amplification that nucleated cell counts were estimated. The method was immunoSEQ multiplex PCR; TCRdb's version includes in-frame clones alone and lacks a portion of them. V, J and clone size reflect that table, while D and trimming were determined from the DNA. The table lists under 150,000 clones, approximately 84% of them singletons. CDR1 is LGHNA and CDR2 is YNFKEQ in the germline V gene. V was shortened by 1 base and J by 2 bases, with 12 bases between the two germline ends. The CDR3 contains 16 residues. Sequencing used peripheral blood. V and J are TRBV4-2 and TRBJ2-1, with D perhaps matching TRBD1 (6 bases). This TCR derives from a man between 65 and 85 years old with active or convalescent COVID-19. CDR3 nucleotides: TGTGCCAGCAGCCAAGGGACAGACCAGACCTACAATGAGCAGTTCTTC. Translation: CASSQGTDQTYNEQFF.